The T cell receptor (beta chain) under discussion was sequenced for a study of blood T cells in healthy people across ages. V was pared by 5 bases and J by 9 bases, with 9 bases of the junction left unmatched. This CDR3 region has 14 residues. On this clonotype itself: Antigen: not known.

Through a sample-barcoded 5' primer and a J-beta primer mix, a second PCR was run for about 6 to 11 cycles. Each TCR beta cDNA got a 12-nucleotide random molecular identifier. MiXCR was run by TCRdb on the 5' RACE reads, yielding one entry per CDR3 protein. The top ten hold over 10% of the sample, which has some 880,000 distinct CDR3 sequences, approximately 35% seen once. Study-level results: Older age went with lower TCR beta diversity per million T cells, in a roughly linear way.

The chain uses TRBV12-3 or TRBV12-4 and TRBJ2-1; TRBD2 matches at 8 bases. Sequencing input: blood. The source of this sequence is a man aged 18 to 35 in good health. CDR3 sequence (DNA): TGTGCCAGCAGTCCGGTCGCTAGCGGGCCTGAGCAGTTCTTC. Translating it yields CASSPVASGPEQFF.